One TCR beta chain is described in this entry. This clonotype was picked up one time. Which antigen it targets is not known. No base-level quality is on record; no much larger clone is a single base apart. On its own, one read is weak support. Genomic DNA served as template for TCR beta VDJ combination and CDR3 sequence profiling. TCR repertoire sequencing was run on an Illumina HiSeq 2000. For the original study's pipeline: TRBV/TRBJ rearrangement plots, CDR3 size and DJ length profiles, and Simpson's diversity index were used to evaluate the repertoires. The most abundant DNA sequence in the deep sequencing data was defined as the immunodominant clone. CDR3 amino acid sequences were screened for sharing across subjects and compared with published repertoires and the VDJdb database. The public reads were quality trimmed at Q25 with fastp and then assembled into clones with MiXCR by TCRdb, keeping productive beta chains. Identical CDR3 proteins give one entry, which carries the most common genes and DNA. TCRdb's processing, not the authors', yielded these V and J calls. This sample has approximately 150,000 distinct CDR3 sequences in its table, and 71% of those were observed once. The top ten constitute roughly half of the sample.

Trimming costs V 9 bases and J 3 bases, and their ends lie 12 bases apart. From a lookup of the germline V gene (reference sequence), CDR1 and CDR2 are SEHNR and FQNEAQ. The CDR3 holds 12 amino acids from the cysteine to the phenylalanine. Just CDR3 DNA is preserved here, 36 bases in frame from base 1. This entry belongs to a study of CD8+CD57+ T cells in acquired aplastic anemia (dated by TCRdb to 2017 to 2018). For context, the study as a whole: On average, sorted CD4+ and CD8+ cells yielded around 3.5 ug of extracted DNA, with a range of about 0.18 to 27.4 ug. CD8+CD57+ expansion was defined as frequency above the mean frequency observed in healthy subjects.

Overall results and qualifications from the work: No significant difference in CD8+ Simpson's diversity was found between patients and healthy controls (P=0.060). Some 30 CD8+ CDR3 sequences were shared between patients and controls but appeared highly expressed in patients and within their immunodominant clones.

Flow cytometry had shown CD8+CD57+ cell expansion in the patients selected for sequencing. All patients had severe acquired aplastic anemia diagnosed by International Study of Aplastic Anemia and Agranulocytosis and Camitta criteria. At the time blood was sampled, none of the patients had received any therapy. In the study, sorted CD4+ and CD8+ blood T cells from patients with severe aplastic anemia and from healthy subjects underwent deep sequencing of TCR repertoires. In the USA, patient enrollment took place under clinicaltrials.gov protocols 00001620, 01623167, 00001397, 00071045, 00081523 and 00961064. Ficoll-Paque density gradient centrifugation was used to isolate peripheral blood mononuclear cells. Before DNA extraction, CD4+ and CD8+ T cells were sorted with FACS or magnetic beads.

The V and J genes are TRBV7-9 and TRBJ2-7; the D gene is not confidently resolved. The clonotype originates from a human donor with aplastic anemia. The sequencing input was sorted CD4+, CD8+, or CD8+CD57+ T cells (not recorded which) from PBMCs. The CDR3 reads as follows: CASTSVYYEQYF. The nucleotides read TGTGCCAGTACTTCCGTCTACTACGAGCAGTACTTC.